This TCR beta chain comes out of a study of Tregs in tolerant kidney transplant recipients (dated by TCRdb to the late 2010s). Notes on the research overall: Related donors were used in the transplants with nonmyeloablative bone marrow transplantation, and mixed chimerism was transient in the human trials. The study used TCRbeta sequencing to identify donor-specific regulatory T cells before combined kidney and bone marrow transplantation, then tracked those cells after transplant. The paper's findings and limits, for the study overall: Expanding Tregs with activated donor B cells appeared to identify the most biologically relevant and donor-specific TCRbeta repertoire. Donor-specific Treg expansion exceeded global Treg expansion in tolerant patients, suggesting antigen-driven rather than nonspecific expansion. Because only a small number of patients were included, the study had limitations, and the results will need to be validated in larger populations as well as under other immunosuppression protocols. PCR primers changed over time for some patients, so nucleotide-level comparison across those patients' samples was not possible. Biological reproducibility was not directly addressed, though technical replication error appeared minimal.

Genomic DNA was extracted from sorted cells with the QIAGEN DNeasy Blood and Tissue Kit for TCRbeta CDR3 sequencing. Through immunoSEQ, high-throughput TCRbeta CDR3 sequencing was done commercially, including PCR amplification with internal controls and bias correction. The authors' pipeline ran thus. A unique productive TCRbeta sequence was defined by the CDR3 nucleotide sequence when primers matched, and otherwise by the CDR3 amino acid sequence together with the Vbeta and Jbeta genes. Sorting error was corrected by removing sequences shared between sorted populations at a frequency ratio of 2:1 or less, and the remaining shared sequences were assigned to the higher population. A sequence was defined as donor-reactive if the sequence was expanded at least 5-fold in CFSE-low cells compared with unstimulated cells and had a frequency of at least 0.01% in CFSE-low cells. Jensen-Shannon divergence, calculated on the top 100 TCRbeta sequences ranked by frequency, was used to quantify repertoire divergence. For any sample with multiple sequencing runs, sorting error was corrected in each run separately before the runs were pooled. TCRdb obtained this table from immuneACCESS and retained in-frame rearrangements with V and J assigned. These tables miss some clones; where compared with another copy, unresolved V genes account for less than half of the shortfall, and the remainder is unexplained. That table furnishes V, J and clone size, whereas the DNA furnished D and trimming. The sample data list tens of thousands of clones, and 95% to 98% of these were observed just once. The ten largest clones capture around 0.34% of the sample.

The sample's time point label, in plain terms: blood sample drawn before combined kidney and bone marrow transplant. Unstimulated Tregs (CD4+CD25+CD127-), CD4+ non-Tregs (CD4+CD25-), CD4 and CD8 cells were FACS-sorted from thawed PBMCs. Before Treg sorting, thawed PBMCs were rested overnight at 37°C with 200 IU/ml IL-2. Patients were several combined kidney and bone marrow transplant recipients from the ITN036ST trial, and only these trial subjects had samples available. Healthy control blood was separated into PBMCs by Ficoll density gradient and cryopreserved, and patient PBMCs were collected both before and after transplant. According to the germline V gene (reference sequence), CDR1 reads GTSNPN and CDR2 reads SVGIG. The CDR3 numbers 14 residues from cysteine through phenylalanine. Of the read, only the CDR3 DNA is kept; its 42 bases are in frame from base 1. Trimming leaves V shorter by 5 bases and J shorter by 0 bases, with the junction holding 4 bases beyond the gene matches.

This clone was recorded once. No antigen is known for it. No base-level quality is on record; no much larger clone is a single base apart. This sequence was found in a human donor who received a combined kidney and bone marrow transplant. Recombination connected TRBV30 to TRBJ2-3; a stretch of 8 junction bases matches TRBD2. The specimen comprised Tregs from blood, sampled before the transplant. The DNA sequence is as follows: TGTGCCTGGCGCGGGGGGTCTAGCACAGATACGCAGTATTTT. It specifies CAWRGGSSTDTQYF.